Given below is one T cell receptor (beta chain) in context. Its antigen is not identified. The data derive from a study of cytomegalovirus exposure and HLA in healthy donors. The overall study: Among the 398 genotyped donors, 65% to 90% were placed in the Caucasian-associated ancestry cluster. Study conclusions and caveats: Prediction of most subjects' HLA-A and HLA-B alleles by TCR beta sequences was reportedly accurate.

Germline V gene sequence: CDR1 MDHEN, CDR2 SYDVKM. The CDR3 covers 13 residues. V lost 7 bases, J lost 2 bases, and 5 bases stayed unmatched. PCR involved 60 Vbeta and 13 Jbeta primers. The repertoire was sequenced with immunoSEQ multiplex PCR; TCRdb's copy has only in-frame clones and lacks some. Among approximately 290,000 clones, under 90% were seen once, and the ten largest hold roughly 0.31%. Sequencing was carried out using PBMCs. The TCR was taken from a girl aged 2 to 10 in good health and CMV-seronegative. J is TRBJ2-7 and V is TRBV28, with 7 bases that match TRBD2. The CDR3: CASIGGSPYEQYF. CDR3 DNA: TGTGCCAGCATCGGCGGGAGCCCCTACGAGCAGTACTTC.